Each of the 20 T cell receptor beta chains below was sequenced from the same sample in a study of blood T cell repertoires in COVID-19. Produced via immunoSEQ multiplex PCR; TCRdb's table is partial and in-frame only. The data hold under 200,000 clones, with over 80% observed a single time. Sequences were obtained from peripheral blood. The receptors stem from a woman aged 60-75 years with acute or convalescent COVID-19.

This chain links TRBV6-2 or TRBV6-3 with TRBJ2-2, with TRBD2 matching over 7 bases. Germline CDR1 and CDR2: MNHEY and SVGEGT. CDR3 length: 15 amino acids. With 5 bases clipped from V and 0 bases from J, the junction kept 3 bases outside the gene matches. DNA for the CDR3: TGTGCCAGCAGTCGGACTAGTGCGAACACCGGGGAGCTGTTTTTT. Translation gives CASSRTSANTGELFF.

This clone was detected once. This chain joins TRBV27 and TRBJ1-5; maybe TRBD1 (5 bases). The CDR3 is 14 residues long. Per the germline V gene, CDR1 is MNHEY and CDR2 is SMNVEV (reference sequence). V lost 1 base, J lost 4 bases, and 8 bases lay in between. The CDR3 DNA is TGTGCCAGCAGTTTATGGGCAGGGAATCAGCCCCAGCATTTT. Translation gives CASSLWAGNQPQHF.

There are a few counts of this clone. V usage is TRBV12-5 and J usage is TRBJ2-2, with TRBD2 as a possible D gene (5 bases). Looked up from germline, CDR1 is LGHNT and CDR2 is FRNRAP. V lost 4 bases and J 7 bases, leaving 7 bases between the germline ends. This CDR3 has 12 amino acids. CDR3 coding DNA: TGTGCTAGTGGTTCAGAGGGCGGGGAGCTGTTTTTT. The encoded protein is CASGSEGGELFF. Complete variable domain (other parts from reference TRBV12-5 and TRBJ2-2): DARVTQTPRHKVTEMGQEVTMRCQPILGHNTVFWYRQTMMQGLELLAYFRNRAPLDDSGMPKDRFSAEMPDATLATLKIQPSEPRDSAVYFCASGSEGGELFFGEGSRLTVL.

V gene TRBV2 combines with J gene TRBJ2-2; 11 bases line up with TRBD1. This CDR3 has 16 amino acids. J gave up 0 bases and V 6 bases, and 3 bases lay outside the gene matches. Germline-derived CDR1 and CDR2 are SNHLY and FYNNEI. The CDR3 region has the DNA TGTGCCAGCAGCTTGGGACAGGGGGCGAACACCGGGGAGCTGTTTTTT. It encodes CASSLGQGANTGELFF.

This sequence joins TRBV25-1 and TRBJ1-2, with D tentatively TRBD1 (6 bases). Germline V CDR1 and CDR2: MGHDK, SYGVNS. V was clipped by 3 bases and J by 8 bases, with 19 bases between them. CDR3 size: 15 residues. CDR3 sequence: CASSDPTGTQHGYTF. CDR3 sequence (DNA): TGTGCCAGCAGTGACCCCACCGGGACACAACACGGCTACACCTTC.

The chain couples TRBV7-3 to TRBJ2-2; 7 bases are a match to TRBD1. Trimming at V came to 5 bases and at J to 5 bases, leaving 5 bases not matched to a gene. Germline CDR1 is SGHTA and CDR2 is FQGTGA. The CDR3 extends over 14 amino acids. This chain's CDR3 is CASSRRQGTGELFF. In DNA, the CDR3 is TGTGCCAGCAGCCGGAGACAGGGAACCGGGGAGCTGTTTTTT.

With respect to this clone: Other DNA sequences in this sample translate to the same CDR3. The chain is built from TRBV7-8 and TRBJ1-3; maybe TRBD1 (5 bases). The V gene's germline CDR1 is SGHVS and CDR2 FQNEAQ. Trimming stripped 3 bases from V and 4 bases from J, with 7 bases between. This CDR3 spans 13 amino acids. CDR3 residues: CASSLSGGNTIYF. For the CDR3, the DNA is TGTGCCAGCAGCTTGTCAGGGGGAAACACCATATATTTT.

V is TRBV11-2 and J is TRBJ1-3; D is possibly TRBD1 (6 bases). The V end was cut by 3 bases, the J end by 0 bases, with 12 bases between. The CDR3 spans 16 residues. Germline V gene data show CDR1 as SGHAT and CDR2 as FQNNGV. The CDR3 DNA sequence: TGTGCCAGCAGCTTCGACCCACAGGGCTCTGGAAACACCATATATTTT. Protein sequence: CASSFDPQGSGNTIYF.

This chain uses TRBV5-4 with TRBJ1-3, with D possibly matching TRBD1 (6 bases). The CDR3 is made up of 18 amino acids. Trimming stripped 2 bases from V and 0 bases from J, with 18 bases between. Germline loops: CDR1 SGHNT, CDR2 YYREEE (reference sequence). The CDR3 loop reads CASSFYSGGRSSGNTIYF. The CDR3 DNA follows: TGTGCCAGCAGCTTCTATTCGGGGGGCCGTAGCTCTGGAAACACCATATATTTT. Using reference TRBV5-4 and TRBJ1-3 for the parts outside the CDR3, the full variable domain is ETGVTQSPTHLIKTRGQQVTLRCSSQSGHNTVSWYQQALGQGPQFIFQYYREEENGRGNFPPRFSGLQFPNYSSELNVNALELDDSALYLCASSFYSGGRSSGNTIYFGEGSWLTVV.

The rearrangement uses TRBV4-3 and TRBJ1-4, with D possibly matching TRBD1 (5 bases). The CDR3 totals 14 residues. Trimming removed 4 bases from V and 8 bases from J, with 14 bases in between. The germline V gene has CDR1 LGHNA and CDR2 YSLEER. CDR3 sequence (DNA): TGCGCCAGCAGCCCCGGGGGGGAGGGCGAAAAACTGTTTTTT. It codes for CASSPGGEGEKLFF.

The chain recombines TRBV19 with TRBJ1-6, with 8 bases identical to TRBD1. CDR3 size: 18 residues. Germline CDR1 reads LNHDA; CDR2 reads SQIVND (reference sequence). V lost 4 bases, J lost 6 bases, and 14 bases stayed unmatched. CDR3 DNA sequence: TGTGCCAGTAGTACCGGACAGGGCACGACACCGCGTAATTCACCCCTCCACTTT. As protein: CASSTGQGTTPRNSPLHF. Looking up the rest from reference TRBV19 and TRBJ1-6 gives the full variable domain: DGGITQSPKYLFRKEGQNVTLSCEQNLNHDAMYWYRQDPGQGLRLIYYSQIVNDFQKGDIAEGYSVSREKKESFPLTVTSAQKNPTAFYLCASSTGQGTTPRNSPLHFGNGTRLTVT.

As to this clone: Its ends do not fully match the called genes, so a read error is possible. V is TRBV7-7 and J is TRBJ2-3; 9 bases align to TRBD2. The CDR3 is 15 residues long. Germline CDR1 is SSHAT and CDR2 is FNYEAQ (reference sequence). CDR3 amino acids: CASSLGGGATDTQYF. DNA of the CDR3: TGTGCTAGCAGCTTAGGCGGGGGGGCCACAGATACGCAGTATTTT.

CDR3 sequence reads: CAWRSGEKNTF. In nucleotides, the CDR3 is TGTGCCTGGAGGTCTGGGGAGAAGAACACCTTC. V and J are TRBV30 and TRBJ1-2; D unclear. This CDR3 contains 11 residues. Germline CDR1 reads GTSNPN; CDR2 reads SVGIG (reference sequence). The ends were cut back, 3 bases at V and 12 bases at J, with 14 bases in the middle.

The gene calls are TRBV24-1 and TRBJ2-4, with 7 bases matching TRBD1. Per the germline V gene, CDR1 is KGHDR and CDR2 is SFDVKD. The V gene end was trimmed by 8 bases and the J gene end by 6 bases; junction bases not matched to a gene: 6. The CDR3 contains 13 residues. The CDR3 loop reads CATTADRRNIQYF. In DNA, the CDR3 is TGTGCCACCACCGCGGACAGGCGAAACATTCAGTACTTC.

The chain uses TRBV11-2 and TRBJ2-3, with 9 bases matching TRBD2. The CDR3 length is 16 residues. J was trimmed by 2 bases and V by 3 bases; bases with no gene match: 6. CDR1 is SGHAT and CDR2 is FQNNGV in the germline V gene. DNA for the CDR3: TGTGCCAGCAGCTTTTGGCGGGGGGGGGACACAGATACGCAGTATTTT. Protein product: CASSFWRGGDTDTQYF.

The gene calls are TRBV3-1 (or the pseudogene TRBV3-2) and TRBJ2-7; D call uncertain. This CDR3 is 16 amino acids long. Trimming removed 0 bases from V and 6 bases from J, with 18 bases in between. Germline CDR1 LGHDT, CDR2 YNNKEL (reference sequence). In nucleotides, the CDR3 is TGTGCCAGCAGCCAAGAGGGTGCAGGAAAGTTGGGCGAGCAGTACTTC. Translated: CASSQEGAGKLGEQYF.

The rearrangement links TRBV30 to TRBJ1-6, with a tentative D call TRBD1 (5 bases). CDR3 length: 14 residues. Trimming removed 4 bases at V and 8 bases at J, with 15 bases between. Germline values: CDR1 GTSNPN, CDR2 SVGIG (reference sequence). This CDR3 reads CAWTGNVADSPLHF. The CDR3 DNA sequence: TGTGCCTGGACAGGGAACGTCGCTGATTCACCCCTCCACTTT.

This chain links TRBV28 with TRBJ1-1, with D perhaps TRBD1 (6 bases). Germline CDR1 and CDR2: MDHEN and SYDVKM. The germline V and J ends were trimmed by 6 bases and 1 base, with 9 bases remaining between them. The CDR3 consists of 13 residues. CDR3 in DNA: TGTGCCAGCAGCAAGGACAGGAACACTGAAGCTTTCTTT. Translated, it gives CASSKDRNTEAFF.

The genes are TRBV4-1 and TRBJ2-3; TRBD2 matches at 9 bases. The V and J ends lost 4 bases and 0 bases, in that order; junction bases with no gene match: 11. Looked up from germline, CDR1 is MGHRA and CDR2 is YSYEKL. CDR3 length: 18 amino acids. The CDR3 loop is CASSPQVGGGASTDTQYF. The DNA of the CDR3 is TGCGCCAGCAGCCCCCAGGTAGGCGGGGGGGCTAGCACAGATACGCAGTATTTT.

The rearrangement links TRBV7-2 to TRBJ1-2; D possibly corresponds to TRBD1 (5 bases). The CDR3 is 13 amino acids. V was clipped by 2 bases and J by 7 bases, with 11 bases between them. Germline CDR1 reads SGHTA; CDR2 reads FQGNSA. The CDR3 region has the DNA TGTGCCAGCAGCTTACAGGGTGACGGTGGCTACACCTTC. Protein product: CASSLQGDGGYTF. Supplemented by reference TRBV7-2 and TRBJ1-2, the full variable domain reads GAGVSQSPSNKVTEKGKDVELRCDPISGHTALYWYRQSLGQGLEFLIYFQGNSAPDKSGLPSDRFSAERTGGSVSTLTIQRTQQEDSAVYLCASSLQGDGGYTFGSGTRLTVV.